A single sample is the source of the 25 T cell receptor beta chains below, sequenced in a study of molecular identifiers for immune sequencing clone quantification. TCRdb itself ran the PCR reads through MiXCR, one entry per CDR3 protein. The top ten clones hold approximately 1.5% of a sample with 60,000 to 80,000 distinct CDR3 sequences, under 20% of them seen once. Sequenced material: naive CD8+ T cells from blood, with Jurkat cell RNA spiked in. Subset here: FACS-sorted CD8+CD4-CCR7+CD45RA+ naive T cells. These receptors came from a human donor in good health. Some libraries in this study had Jurkat cell RNA spiked in.

Concerning this clonotype: A much larger clone lies a single base off, so this may be a read error. As the CDR3 is not closed by the conserved phenylalanine or tryptophan, this likely results from a read error. V gene TRBV28 combines with J gene TRBJ2-1; the D is unclear. V lost 1 base and J 8 bases, leaving 9 bases between the germline ends. This CDR3 comprises 13 residues. Germline values: CDR1 MDHEN, CDR2 SYDVKM. The DNA of the CDR3 is TGTGCCAGCAGTTTATCGGTTGTCGATGAGCAGTTCCTC. The encoded protein is CASSLSVVDEQFL.

On this clonotype itself: Given a much more abundant clone one base away, this may be a read error. The chain employs TRBV7-8 and TRBJ1-6; the D gene is possibly TRBD1 (6 bases). CDR3 length: 17 residues. V lost 4 bases, J lost 4 bases, and 17 bases lay in between. The V gene's germline CDR1 is SGHVS and CDR2 FQNEAQ. The CDR3, as DNA: TGTGCCAGCAGCTCCCTGGGGGCTGTTGATTATAATTCACCCCTCCACTTT. It codes for CASSSLGAVDYNSPLHF.

This clonotype was counted between two and nine times. A much more abundant neighbour one base away suggests this may be a read error. No conserved phenylalanine or tryptophan is present at the end of the CDR3, so a read error is the likely explanation. The chain combines TRBV27 with TRBJ2-1, with D perhaps given as TRBD1 or TRBD2 (6 bases each). Germline V CDR1 and CDR2: MNHEY, SMNVEV (reference sequence). The length of the CDR3 is 17 residues. V lost 2 bases and J 3 bases, leaving 17 bases between the germline ends. CDR3 DNA: TGTGCCAGCAGTTTAAGGGGGGACGGAACTAGCTACAATGAGCAGTTCCTC. Amino acids: CASSLRGDGTSYNEQFL.

The chain employs TRBV12-3 or TRBV12-4 and TRBJ2-7; 11 bases are shared with TRBD2. This CDR3 is built from 14 residues. Trimming took 3 bases from V and 6 from J; bases not matched to a gene: 4. The CDR3 nucleotides are TGTGCCAGCAGTTTTACCCTAGCGGGGGGCGAGCAGTACTTC. This sequence encodes CASSFTLAGGEQYF.

The sample holds a few counts of this clonotype. V is TRBV5-4 and J is TRBJ2-7; tentatively, D is TRBD1 or TRBD2 (5 bases each). The germline gives CDR1 SGHNT, CDR2 YYREEE (reference sequence). This CDR3 has 13 residues. V lost 5 bases and J lost 7, with 16 bases in between. The CDR3 here is CASRSNWGGEQYF. CDR3 coding DNA: TGTGCCAGCAGAAGTAACTGGGGCGGGGAGCAGTACTTC.

The chain employs TRBV7-6 and TRBJ2-3; no clear D. The CDR3 totals 16 residues. The germline V gene encodes CDR1 SGHVS and CDR2 FNYEAQ. V was trimmed by 5 bases and J by 0 bases, leaving 15 bases between them. CDR3 nucleotide sequence: TGTGCCAGCAGCCCAGAGAGGATTGCCAGCACAGATACGCAGTATTTT. Amino acid sequence: CASSPERIASTDTQYF.

At least ten counts were recorded for this clonotype. The rearrangement joins TRBV6-5 to TRBJ2-3, with 8 bases matching TRBD2. Germline values: CDR1 MNHEY, CDR2 SVGAGI. V lost 2 bases to trimming and J lost 4 bases; unmatched junction nucleotides: 5. The CDR3 has 15 amino acids. This chain's CDR3 is CASSYREGRPDTQYF. The CDR3, as DNA: TGTGCCAGCAGTTACCGGGAGGGCAGGCCAGATACGCAGTATTTT.

This clonotype was detected only a few times. The chain links TRBV7-2 to TRBJ1-5; the D is unclear. This CDR3 has 13 amino acids. Per the germline V gene, CDR1 is SGHTA and CDR2 is FQGNSA. The V and J ends lost 2 bases and 5 bases respectively, with 7 bases between them. CDR3 sequence reads: CASSLWYDQPQHF. As DNA, the CDR3 is TGTGCCAGCAGCTTATGGTACGATCAGCCCCAGCATTTT.

This clonotype was seen ten or more times. This rearrangement joins TRBV7-2 to TRBJ1-1; D remains ambiguous. V was trimmed by 1 base and J by 0 bases, leaving 12 bases between them. Per the germline V gene, CDR1 is SGHTA and CDR2 is FQGNSA. This CDR3 has 16 amino acids. The CDR3 sequence is CASSLGGMVMNTEAFF. CDR3 DNA: TGTGCCAGCAGCTTAGGTGGAATGGTAATGAACACTGAAGCTTTCTTT.

For this clonotype: As the CDR3 is not closed by the conserved phenylalanine or tryptophan, this likely results from a read error. The chain recombines TRBV5-1 with TRBJ1-5; D gene ambiguous. The CDR3 extends over 14 amino acids. V lost 4 bases and J lost 5, with 13 bases in between. The germline V gene encodes CDR1 SGHRS and CDR2 YFSETQ. CDR3 region: CASSPEGLYQPQHL. In DNA, the CDR3 is TGCGCCAGCAGCCCGGAAGGGCTTTATCAGCCCCAGCATCTT.

This rearrangement joins TRBV7-2 to TRBJ2-1, with 11 nucleotides matching TRBD2. This CDR3 spans 15 amino acids. V dropped 5 bases and J dropped 8; count of bases not matched to a gene: 8. Germline V gene data show CDR1 as SGHTA and CDR2 as FQGNSA. CDR3 DNA sequence: TGTGCCAGCAGCATACTAGCGGGAGACTTCGATGAGCAGTTCTTC. The encoded protein is CASSILAGDFDEQFF.

The chain has TRBV11-3 and TRBJ1-1; D remains ambiguous. Germline assignment: CDR1 SGHNT and CDR2 YENEEA. V was clipped by 5 bases and J by 6 bases, with 10 bases between them. The CDR3 has 12 amino acids. The CDR3 DNA sequence: TGTGCCAGCAGCGACCGACGGGCTGAAGCTTTCTTT. This sequence encodes CASSDRRAEAFF.

This clonotype was observed many times. The genes are TRBV28 and TRBJ2-2; D unclear. V was pared by 6 bases and J by 3 bases, with 5 bases between. This CDR3 comprises 12 residues. CDR1 is MDHEN and CDR2 is SYDVKM in the germline V gene. CDR3 coding DNA: TGTGCCAGCAGGCAGGACACCGGGGAGCTGTTTTTT. Amino acids: CASRQDTGELFF.

At least ten counts were recorded for this clonotype. This sequence joins TRBV12-3 or TRBV12-4 and TRBJ2-3; 8 nucleotides align to TRBD2. Trimming cost V 5 bases and J 3 bases; bases outside gene matches: 4. This CDR3 spans 14 amino acids. The CDR3 loop is CASSQERETDTQYF. The CDR3 coding sequence is TGTGCCAGCAGTCAAGAGCGGGAGACAGATACGCAGTATTTT.

Note on this clonotype: A much larger clone lies one base from this, so it may be a read error. This chain's CDR3 is CASSSSGTVYEQYF. In DNA, the CDR3 is TGTGCCAGCAGCTCCTCCGGGACTGTATACGAGCAGTACTTC. This sequence joins TRBV28 and TRBJ2-7; a possible D gene is TRBD2 (6 bases). CDR1 MDHEN and CDR2 SYDVKM come from the germline V gene. V was cut by 6 bases and J by 4 bases, with 16 bases left in between. This CDR3 has 14 amino acids.

CDR3 coding DNA: TGTGCCAGCAGCTTAGGACGAGGGGGCAACTACGAGCAGTACTTC. It specifies CASSLGRGGNYEQYF. The chain employs TRBV7-6 and TRBJ2-7; TRBD1 aligns across 7 bases. The trim removed 1 base at V and 3 bases at J, leaving 6 bases unmatched. CDR1 and CDR2 from the germline V gene are SGHVS and FNYEAQ. CDR3 length: 15 amino acids.

This rearrangement joins TRBV13 to TRBJ2-5; a weak D match, TRBD1 (6 bases). From germline, CDR1 is PRHDT and CDR2 FYEKMQ (reference sequence). Trimming took off 2 bases at V and 9 bases at J, with 13 bases between the two ends. CDR3 length: 13 amino acids. Here the CDR3 reads CASSLTGKEAQYF. The CDR3 coding sequence is TGTGCCAGCAGCTTAACAGGGAAGGAGGCCCAGTACTTC. Using reference TRBV13 and TRBJ2-5 for the parts outside the CDR3, the full variable domain is AAGVIQSPRHLIKEKRETATLKCYPIPRHDTVYWYQQGPGQDPQFLISFYEKMQSDKGSIPDRFSAQQFSDYHSELNMSSLELGDSALYFCASSLTGKEAQYFGPGTRLLVL.

This clonotype was seen ten or more times. J is TRBJ2-6 and V is TRBV24-1, with D uncertain. Germline loops: CDR1 KGHDR, CDR2 SFDVKD. This CDR3 has 13 residues. V was cut by 5 bases and J by 1 base, with 2 bases left in between. The CDR3 DNA sequence: TGTGCCACCAGTGGTTCTGGGGCCAACGTCCTGACTTTC. Its translation is CATSGSGANVLTF.

There are many counts of this clonotype. The chain has TRBV6-5 and TRBJ1-5, with D uncertain. The ends were cut back, 0 bases at V and 7 bases at J, with 10 bases in the middle. Germline CDR1 MNHEY, CDR2 SVGAGI. The CDR3 consists of 14 residues. The CDR3 sequence is CASSYSDPRQPQHF. The CDR3 DNA is TGTGCCAGCAGTTACTCGGACCCTCGGCAGCCCCAGCATTTT.

This clonotype was observed a few times. The chain uses TRBV27 and TRBJ2-7; no clear D. With 2 bases removed from V and 0 bases from J, the gap between germline ends came to 11 bases. The germline gives CDR1 MNHEY, CDR2 SMNVEV (reference sequence). The length of the CDR3 is 15 residues. The CDR3 region has the DNA TGTGCCAGCAGTTTACCAAACAAGAGCTCCTACGAGCAGTACTTC. Its protein product is CASSLPNKSSYEQYF.

This clonotype was observed a handful of times. The V and J genes are TRBV19 and TRBJ2-1; 7 bases agree with TRBD2. The CDR3 has 14 residues. V was pared by 2 bases and J by 7 bases, with 5 bases of the junction left unmatched. The germline V gene has CDR1 LNHDA and CDR2 SQIVND (reference sequence). The CDR3 DNA reads as TGTGCCAGTAGTATATTTGGCGGGAGAAATGAGCAGTTCTTC. Protein product: CASSIFGGRNEQFF. Variable domain in full (rest from reference TRBV19 and TRBJ2-1): DGGITQSPKYLFRKEGQNVTLSCEQNLNHDAMYWYRQDPGQGLRLIYYSQIVNDFQKGDIAEGYSVSREKKESFPLTVTSAQKNPTAFYLCASSIFGGRNEQFFGPGTRLTVL.

Ten or more counts support this clonotype. This sequence joins TRBV5-1 and TRBJ2-5, with D perhaps TRBD2 (5 bases). Germline V gene data show CDR1 as SGHRS and CDR2 as YFSETQ. The CDR3 length is 14 residues. V lost 4 bases and J lost 0, with 10 bases in between. CDR3 protein: CASSGRVYQETQYF. The CDR3 DNA is TGCGCCAGCAGCGGGAGAGTGTACCAAGAGACCCAGTACTTC.

As to this clonotype: This may come from a read error, since a much larger clone is one base off. The V gene is TRBV5-3, the J gene TRBJ1-5; D not certain. TRBV5-3 is classed as an ORF, of uncertain function. The CDR3 has 14 amino acids. CDR3 sequence: CASSSGLNNQPQHF. In nucleotides, the CDR3 is TGTGCCAGCAGCTCCGGGCTGAACAATCAGCCCCAGCATTTT.

This clonotype was counted many times. The J gene is TRBJ2-3, the V gene TRBV28, with D possibly TRBD2 on 5 matching bases. The germline CDR1 and CDR2 sequences are MDHEN and SYDVKM. This CDR3 is 13 amino acids long. V lost 0 bases, J lost 6 bases, and 7 bases lay in between. CDR3 residues: CASSLWEEDTQYF. The CDR3 coding sequence is TGTGCCAGCAGTTTATGGGAGGAGGATACGCAGTATTTT.

The chain has TRBV11-2 and TRBJ1-1; possible D gene TRBD1, 6 bases. V lost 5 bases and J 8 bases, leaving 12 bases between the germline ends. The CDR3 loop spans 12 amino acids. CDR1 and CDR2 from the germline V gene are SGHAT and FQNNGV. CDR3 protein: CASSHTGREAFF. In DNA form, the CDR3 reads TGTGCCAGCAGCCACACAGGGAGAGAAGCTTTCTTT.